What follows are 15 T cell receptor beta chains derived from one specimen sequenced in a study of blood T cell repertoires in COVID-19. Using immunoSEQ multiplex PCR, the repertoire was profiled, and TCRdb retains in-frame clones only, with some absent. The data contain more than 400,000 clones, 80% to 90% of them seen just once; the ten biggest clones take up approximately 2.9%. Sequencing was done on a sample of peripheral blood. Receptor source: a human donor in a cohort sampled during active COVID-19.

This clone has only one observation. This rearrangement joins TRBV6-1 to TRBJ1-2; no clear D. Trimming pared 1 base from V and 4 bases from J, leaving 19 bases between. This CDR3 has 17 amino acids. Germline V CDR1 and CDR2: MNHNS, SASEGT. The CDR3 nucleotides are TGTGCCAGCAGTGAAGAGGCTGGAGGAACGAGAGCCTATGGCTACACCTTC. Protein product: CASSEEAGGTRAYGYTF.

For this clone: Germline is not matched at one junction end, which may reflect a read error. J is TRBJ2-1 and V is TRBV7-3; D is unresolved. This CDR3 is built from 15 residues. Germline V gene data show CDR1 as SGHTA and CDR2 as FQGTGA. The CDR3 nucleotides read TGTGCCAGCAGCCTAACTCCGAATGGGCTCAATGAGCAGTTCTTC. Its translation: CASSLTPNGLNEQFF.

The chain has TRBV6-5 and TRBJ2-2; 8 nucleotides agree with TRBD2. The length of the CDR3 is 16 residues. The germline V gene encodes CDR1 MNHEY and CDR2 SVGAGI. The V gene end was trimmed by 4 bases and the J gene end by 3 bases; junction bases not matched to a gene: 7. The CDR3: CASSSHYGRDTGELFF. Written as DNA, the CDR3 is TGTGCCAGCAGTTCCCACTACGGGAGGGACACCGGGGAGCTGTTTTTT.

This rearrangement joins TRBV3-1 (or the pseudogene TRBV3-2) to TRBJ2-7; TRBD1 matches at 8 bases. Germline V gives CDR1 LGHDT, CDR2 YNNKEL (reference sequence). Trimming took 3 bases from V and 2 from J; bases not matched to a gene: 15. This CDR3 is built from 18 residues. CDR3 DNA: TGTGCCAGCAGCCACTTCCCTCGTGACAGGGGTCATACCTACGAGCAGTACTTC. As protein: CASSHFPRDRGHTYEQYF.

The CDR3 loop reads CASSVATSGSKYEQYF. CDR3 bases: TGTGCCAGCAGCGTAGCTACTAGCGGGAGTAAGTACGAGCAGTACTTC. The genes are TRBV9 and TRBJ2-7; TRBD2 aligns across 11 bases. J gave up 4 bases and V 0 bases, and 6 bases lay outside the gene matches. The length of the CDR3 is 16 residues. Germline CDR1 reads SGDLS; CDR2 reads YYNGEE.

This sequence joins TRBV7-2 and TRBJ1-4, with no clear D. CDR3 length: 14 residues. Germline CDR1 SGHTA, CDR2 FQGNSA. V was pared by 3 bases and J by 6 bases, with 11 bases between. The CDR3 bases are TGTGCCAGCAGCTTCGGAGGTAGCGATGAAAAACTGTTTTTT. Protein: CASSFGGSDEKLFF.

The V call is TRBV7-3, the J call TRBJ2-1, with 9 bases fitting TRBD2. Unmatched junction bases numbered 5, after V lost 5 bases and J lost 0 bases. The CDR3 runs to 16 residues. Germline V gene sequence: CDR1 SGHTA, CDR2 FQGTGA. CDR3 sequence (DNA): TGTGCCAGCAGCGCCTATAGCGGGAGCTCCTACAATGAGCAGTTCTTC. Translating it yields CASSAYSGSSYNEQFF.

The chain employs TRBV27 and TRBJ2-1; 13 nucleotides agree with TRBD2. V lost 1 base, J lost 4 bases, and 10 bases stayed unmatched. The CDR3 is 19 amino acids. The germline CDR1 and CDR2 sequences are MNHEY and SMNVEV (reference sequence). The CDR3 nucleotides are TGTGCCAGCAGTTTATACCTCCCGACTAGCGGGAGGACATACAATGAGCAGTTCTTC. It encodes CASSLYLPTSGRTYNEQFF.

The chain employs TRBV5-1 and TRBJ1-2; tentative D call: TRBD1 (6 bases). V gave up 0 bases and J gave up 7 bases, with 10 bases separating them. The CDR3 loop spans 13 amino acids. Germline V gene lookup returns CDR1 SGHRS and CDR2 YFSETQ. The CDR3 sequence is CASSLDQGPGYTF. The DNA of the CDR3 is TGCGCCAGCAGCTTGGATCAGGGGCCTGGCTACACCTTC. Combining the CDR3 with reference TRBV5-1 and TRBJ1-2 gives the whole variable domain KAGVTQTPRYLIKTRGQQVTLSCSPISGHRSVSWYQQTPGQGLQFLFEYFSETQRNKGNFPGRFSGRQFSNSRSEMNVSTLELGDSALYLCASSLDQGPGYTFGSGTRLTVV.

The chain has TRBV5-4 and TRBJ1-6; 7 positions match TRBD1. This CDR3 spans 18 amino acids. Germline trimming cut 0 bases from V and 10 bases from J; bases unmatched to any gene: 16. CDR1 is SGHNT, CDR2 YYREEE, per germline (reference sequence). CDR3 residues: CASSLGRPDRWSGSPLHF. The DNA of the CDR3 is TGTGCCAGCAGCTTGGGTCGCCCGGACAGGTGGAGTGGATCACCCCTCCACTTT.

The J gene is TRBJ2-5, the V gene TRBV11-3; the D gene is possibly TRBD1 (5 bases). The CDR3 has 15 residues. V dropped 5 bases and J dropped 7 bases, with 20 bases sitting between them. Germline assignment: CDR1 SGHNT and CDR2 YENEEA. In DNA form, the CDR3 reads TGTGCCAGCAGCCCTGGAATTGGGCCCAGGGTGACCCAGTACTTC. This gives the protein CASSPGIGPRVTQYF.

This clone was seen a handful of times. This chain links TRBV27 with TRBJ1-6; D ambiguous. There are 16 residues in the CDR3. Germline V gives CDR1 MNHEY, CDR2 SMNVEV (reference sequence). V lost 6 bases, J lost 5 bases, and 17 bases lay in between. In DNA form, the CDR3 reads TGTGCCAGCAGCCGCGGCCCAAGGCCCCATAATTCACCCCTCCACTTT. As protein: CASSRGPRPHNSPLHF.

The chain uses TRBV6-6 and TRBJ2-7, with D maybe TRBD2 (5 bases). Trimming cost V 7 bases and J 0 bases, with 19 bases left between them. The germline V gene encodes CDR1 MNHNY and CDR2 SVGAGI (reference sequence). The CDR3 loop spans 16 amino acids. The CDR3 sequence: CASIDTSYGSSYEQYF. The DNA for the CDR3 is TGTGCCAGCATTGACACTTCCTATGGGAGCTCCTACGAGCAGTACTTC.

The chain links TRBV6-5 to TRBJ1-1; 10 positions match TRBD1. Trimming at V came to 6 bases and at J to 11 bases, leaving 15 bases not matched to a gene. The CDR3 consists of 15 residues. Per germline, CDR1 MNHEY and CDR2 SVGAGI. The CDR3 coding sequence is TGTGCCAGCAGGTCACCGGGACAGGGGACGACGGGGGCTTTCTTT. Translating gives CASRSPGQGTTGAFF.

V and J are TRBV9 and TRBJ1-3; D remains ambiguous. Trimming stripped 0 bases from V and 0 bases from J, with 10 bases between. Germline CDR1 reads SGDLS; CDR2 reads YYNGEE. The CDR3 consists of 16 residues. The CDR3 DNA follows: TGTGCCAGCAGCGTAGATGTGGGCGACTCTGGAAACACCATATATTTT. As protein: CASSVDVGDSGNTIYF. Full variable domain (missing parts from reference TRBV9 and TRBJ1-3): DSGVTQTPKHLITATGQRVTLRCSPRSGDLSVYWYQQSLDQGLQFLIQYYNGEERAKGNILERFSAQQFPDLHSELNLSSLELGDSALYFCASSVDVGDSGNTIYFGEGSWLTVV.